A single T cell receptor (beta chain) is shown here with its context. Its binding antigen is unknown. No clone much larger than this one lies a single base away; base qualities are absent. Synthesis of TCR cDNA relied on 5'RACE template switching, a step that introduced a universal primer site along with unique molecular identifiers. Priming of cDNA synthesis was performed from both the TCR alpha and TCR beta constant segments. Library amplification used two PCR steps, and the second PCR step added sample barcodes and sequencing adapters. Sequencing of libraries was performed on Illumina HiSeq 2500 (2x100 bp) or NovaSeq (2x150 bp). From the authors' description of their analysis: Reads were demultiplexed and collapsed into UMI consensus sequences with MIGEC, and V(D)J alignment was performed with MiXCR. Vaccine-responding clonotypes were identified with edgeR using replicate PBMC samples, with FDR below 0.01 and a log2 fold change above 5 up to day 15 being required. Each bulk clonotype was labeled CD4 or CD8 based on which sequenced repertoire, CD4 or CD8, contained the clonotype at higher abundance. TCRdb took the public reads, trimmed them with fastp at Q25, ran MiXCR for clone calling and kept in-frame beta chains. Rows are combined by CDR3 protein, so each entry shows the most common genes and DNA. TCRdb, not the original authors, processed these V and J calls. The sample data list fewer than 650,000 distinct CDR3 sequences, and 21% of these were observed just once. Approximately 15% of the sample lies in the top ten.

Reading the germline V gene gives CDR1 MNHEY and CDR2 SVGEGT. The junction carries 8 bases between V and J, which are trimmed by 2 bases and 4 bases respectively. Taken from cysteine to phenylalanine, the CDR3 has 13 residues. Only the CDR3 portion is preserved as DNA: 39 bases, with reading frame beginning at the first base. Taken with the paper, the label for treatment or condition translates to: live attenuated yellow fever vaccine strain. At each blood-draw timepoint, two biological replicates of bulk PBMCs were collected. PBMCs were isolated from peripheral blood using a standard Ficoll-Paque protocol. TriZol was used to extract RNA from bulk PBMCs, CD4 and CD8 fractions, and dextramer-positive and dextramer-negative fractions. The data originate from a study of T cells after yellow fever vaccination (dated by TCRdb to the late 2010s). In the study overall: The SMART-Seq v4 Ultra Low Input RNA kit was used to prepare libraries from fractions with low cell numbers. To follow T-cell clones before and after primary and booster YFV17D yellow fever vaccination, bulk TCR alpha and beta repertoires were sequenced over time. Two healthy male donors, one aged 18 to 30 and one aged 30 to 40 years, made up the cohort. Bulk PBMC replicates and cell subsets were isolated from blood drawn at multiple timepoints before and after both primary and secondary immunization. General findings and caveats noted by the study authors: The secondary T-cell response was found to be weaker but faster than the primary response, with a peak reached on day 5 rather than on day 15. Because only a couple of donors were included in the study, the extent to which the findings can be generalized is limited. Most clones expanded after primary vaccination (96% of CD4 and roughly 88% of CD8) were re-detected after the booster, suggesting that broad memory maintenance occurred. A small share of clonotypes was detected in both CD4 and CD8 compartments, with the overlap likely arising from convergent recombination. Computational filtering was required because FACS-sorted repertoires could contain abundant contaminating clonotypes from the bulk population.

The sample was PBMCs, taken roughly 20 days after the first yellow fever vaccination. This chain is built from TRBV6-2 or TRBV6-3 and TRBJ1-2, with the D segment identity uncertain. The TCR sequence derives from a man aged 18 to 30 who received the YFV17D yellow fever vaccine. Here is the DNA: TGTGCCAGCAGTTACGACGGTTCCTATGGCTACACCTTC. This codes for CASSYDGSYGYTF.